This TCR beta chain stems from a study of CD8+CD57+ T cells in acquired aplastic anemia. At the level of the study: Each DNA sample taken from sorted CD4+ and CD8+ cells came to 3 to 4 ug on average.

The patients chosen for sequencing had shown expansion of CD8+CD57+ cells (detected by flow cytometry). All patients had severe acquired aplastic anemia. The study profiled TCR beta VDJ and CDR3 using genomic DNA as template. TCRdb re-analysed the reads in MiXCR, keeping a single row per CDR3 protein. In the table there are 190,000 or so distinct CDR3 sequences, roughly half of which are singletons. A note on this clonotype: Its antigen is unknown.

CDR3 length: 13 amino acids. V was clipped by 1 base and J by 6 bases, with 11 bases between them. Germline assignment: CDR1 DFQATT and CDR2 SNEGSKA (reference sequence). Overall study findings and caveats: Sharing between patients and controls was observed for twenty-nine CD8+ CDR3 sequences.

The V gene is TRBV20-1, the J gene TRBJ2-3; D might be TRBD1 or TRBD2, each matching 5 bases. The source is a human donor with aplastic anemia. Source material: sorted CD4+, CD8+, or CD8+CD57+ T cells (not recorded which) from PBMCs. The CDR3 spells CSARGRGVDTQYF. As DNA, the CDR3 is TGCAGTGCTAGAGGCCGAGGGGTGGATACGCAGTATTTT.